The rows below give T cell receptor beta chains drawn from one sample of a study of OX40 agonist ivuxolimab in advanced cancers. Method: immunoSEQ multiplex PCR; TCRdb's copy keeps in-frame clones and lacks some. This sample yields approximately 52,000 clones, of which under 95% are seen a single time; more than 10% belongs to the top ten. The source was CD4+ or CD8+ T cells sorted from blood, collected in a trial of the OX40 agonist ivuxolimab. These receptors originate from an adult with an advanced solid tumor such as melanoma, head and neck, liver or kidney cancer. The CDR3 runs from the conserved cysteine through the conserved F or W. Each record gives: D gene, V gene, J gene, clone size, CDR3 protein, CDR3 DNA. D genes are given only for firm matches. Part of the rows lack a size; the others show once, few, many or a class for expanded clones.

d_call: TRBD2; v_call: TRBV7-9; j_call: TRBJ2-7; clone_size: NA; cdr3_aa: CASSTGTSGTSYEQYF; cdr3_nt: TGTGCCAGCAGCACAGGGACTAGCGGGACCTCCTACGAGCAGTACTTC
d_call: NA; v_call: TRBV4-1; j_call: TRBJ1-2; clone_size: NA; cdr3_aa: CASSQTGLVGGYTF; cdr3_nt: TGCGCCAGCAGCCAGACTGGCCTGGTCGGGGGCTACACCTTC
d_call: NA; v_call: TRBV6-5; j_call: TRBJ1-4; clone_size: NA; cdr3_aa: CASSYSARATNEKLFF; cdr3_nt: TGTGCCAGCAGTTACTCGGCCCGGGCAACTAATGAAAAACTGTTTTTT
d_call: TRBD2; v_call: TRBV4-2; j_call: TRBJ2-7; clone_size: few; cdr3_aa: CASSQDTSGLSSYEQYF; cdr3_nt: TGTGCCAGCAGCCAAGACACTAGCGGCCTTAGCTCCTACGAGCAGTACTTC
d_call: TRBD2; v_call: TRBV11-1; j_call: TRBJ2-7; clone_size: NA; cdr3_aa: CASRPTGLAGVGYF; cdr3_nt: TGTGCCAGCAGACCAACGGGACTAGCGGGAGTTGGGTACTTC
d_call: NA; v_call: TRBV28; j_call: TRBJ2-3; clone_size: NA; cdr3_aa: CASSADDTQYF; cdr3_nt: TGTGCCAGCAGTGCCGATGATACGCAGTATTTT
d_call: NA; v_call: TRBV28; j_call: TRBJ2-2; clone_size: NA; cdr3_aa: CASSPRTTNTGELFF; cdr3_nt: TGTGCCAGCAGCCCGCGGACAACGAACACCGGGGAGCTGTTTTTT
d_call: NA; v_call: TRBV27; j_call: TRBJ2-7; clone_size: NA; cdr3_aa: CASSLYEDPREQYF; cdr3_nt: TGTGCCAGCAGTTTATACGAGGACCCTCGCGAGCAGTACTTC
d_call: NA; v_call: TRBV20-1; j_call: TRBJ1-2; clone_size: NA; cdr3_aa: CSAPVSRRDTF; cdr3_nt: TGCAGTGCCCCCGTGTCCCGACGGGACACCTTC
d_call: TRBD2; v_call: TRBV27; j_call: TRBJ2-1; clone_size: NA; cdr3_aa: CASSPRGTGLHSYNEQFF; cdr3_nt: TGTGCCAGCAGTCCGCGGGGAACGGGACTACATTCCTACAATGAGCAGTTCTTC
d_call: NA; v_call: TRBV27; j_call: TRBJ2-6; clone_size: NA; cdr3_aa: CASSLSFRVPLSGANVLTF; cdr3_nt: TGTGCCAGCAGTTTAAGTTTTAGGGTTCCACTCTCTGGGGCCAACGTCCTGACTTTC
d_call: NA; v_call: TRBV6-5; j_call: TRBJ2-7; clone_size: NA; cdr3_aa: CASSLRQISYEQYF; cdr3_nt: TGTGCCAGCAGTTTGAGACAGATCTCCTACGAGCAGTACTTC
d_call: NA; v_call: TRBV5-1; j_call: TRBJ2-2; clone_size: NA; cdr3_aa: CASSLKQGEAGELFF; cdr3_nt: TGCGCCAGCAGCTTGAAACAGGGCGAGGCCGGGGAGCTGTTTTTT
d_call: TRBD2; v_call: TRBV4-1; j_call: TRBJ2-1; clone_size: once; cdr3_aa: CASSTSGSYNEQFF; cdr3_nt: TGCGCCAGCAGCACTAGCGGTTCCTACAATGAGCAGTTCTTC
d_call: NA; v_call: TRBV19; j_call: TRBJ2-1; clone_size: NA; cdr3_aa: CASSISSLGEQFF; cdr3_nt: TGTGCCAGTAGTATTAGCAGCTTGGGGGAGCAGTTCTTC
d_call: TRBD1; v_call: TRBV7-9; j_call: TRBJ2-7; clone_size: NA; cdr3_aa: CASRYGQAEQYF; cdr3_nt: TGTGCCAGCAGATACGGACAGGCGGAGCAGTACTTC
d_call: NA; v_call: TRBV4-3; j_call: TRBJ2-7; clone_size: NA; cdr3_aa: CASSQGHDEQYF; cdr3_nt: TGCGCCAGCAGCCAAGGCCACGACGAGCAGTACTTC
d_call: NA; v_call: TRBV6-1; j_call: TRBJ1-5; clone_size: NA; cdr3_aa: CASSEDWGHQPQHF; cdr3_nt: TGTGCCAGCAGTGAAGACTGGGGACATCAGCCCCAGCATTTT
d_call: TRBD1; v_call: TRBV4-3; j_call: TRBJ1-1; clone_size: NA; cdr3_aa: CASSQGQGWTEAFF; cdr3_nt: TGCGCCAGCAGCCAAGGACAGGGGTGGACTGAAGCTTTCTTT
d_call: TRBD2; v_call: TRBV15; j_call: TRBJ2-1; clone_size: NA; cdr3_aa: CATSTTGLAGGQSSYNEQFF; cdr3_nt: TGTGCCACCAGCACCACCGGGCTAGCGGGAGGACAGTCGTCCTACAATGAGCAGTTCTTC
d_call: NA; v_call: TRBV9; j_call: TRBJ1-1; clone_size: NA; cdr3_aa: CASSATLNTEAFF; cdr3_nt: TGTGCCAGCAGCGCGACCTTGAACACTGAAGCTTTCTTT
d_call: TRBD1; v_call: TRBV7-9; j_call: TRBJ2-7; clone_size: NA; cdr3_aa: CASSLGAGQGAEQYF; cdr3_nt: TGTGCCAGCAGCTTAGGCGCGGGACAGGGGGCCGAGCAGTACTTC
d_call: NA; v_call: TRBV10-2; j_call: TRBJ2-1; clone_size: once; cdr3_aa: CASSESTLAWGNEQFF; cdr3_nt: TGCGCCAGCAGTGAGTCGACCCTAGCCTGGGGCAATGAGCAGTTCTTC
d_call: NA; v_call: TRBV6-1; j_call: TRBJ1-5; clone_size: NA; cdr3_aa: CASSEGPSQPQHF; cdr3_nt: TGTGCCAGCAGTGAAGGGCCCAGTCAGCCCCAGCATTTT
d_call: NA; v_call: TRBV4-1; j_call: TRBJ2-2; clone_size: NA; cdr3_aa: CASSQVQGWDGELFF; cdr3_nt: TGCGCCAGCAGCCAAGTACAGGGCTGGGACGGGGAGCTGTTTTTT
d_call: TRBD1; v_call: TRBV6-5; j_call: TRBJ1-1; clone_size: NA; cdr3_aa: CASSLYRGRLAFF; cdr3_nt: TGTGCCAGCAGCTTGTACAGGGGGCGCTTGGCCTTCTTT
d_call: TRBD1; v_call: TRBV6-6; j_call: TRBJ2-7; clone_size: NA; cdr3_aa: CASSPQGTDYEQYF; cdr3_nt: TGTGCCAGCAGTCCCCAGGGGACAGATTACGAGCAGTACTTC
d_call: NA; v_call: TRBV7-6; j_call: TRBJ1-3; clone_size: NA; cdr3_aa: CASSLAWEGGDSGNTIYF; cdr3_nt: TGTGCCAGCAGCTTAGCTTGGGAGGGTGGAGACTCTGGAAACACCATATATTTT
d_call: TRBD2; v_call: TRBV20-1; j_call: TRBJ2-1; clone_size: NA; cdr3_aa: CSGTSPYEQFF; cdr3_nt: TGCAGTGGGACTAGCCCCTATGAGCAGTTCTTC
d_call: NA; v_call: TRBV6-6; j_call: TRBJ2-3; clone_size: NA; cdr3_aa: CASSYSSRPQIDTQYF; cdr3_nt: TGTGCCAGCAGTTACTCGTCTAGGCCCCAAATAGATACGCAGTATTTT
d_call: TRBD1; v_call: TRBV2; j_call: TRBJ1-1; clone_size: few; cdr3_aa: CASTPPGQRDTEAFF; cdr3_nt: TGTGCCAGCACACCGCCGGGACAGAGGGACACTGAAGCTTTCTTT
d_call: TRBD2; v_call: TRBV28; j_call: TRBJ2-3; clone_size: NA; cdr3_aa: CASSARGLAGAGDTQYF; cdr3_nt: TGTGCCAGCAGTGCCCGTGGACTAGCGGGAGCTGGAGATACGCAGTATTTT
d_call: NA; v_call: TRBV25-1; j_call: TRBJ1-1; clone_size: NA; cdr3_aa: CASSEWADRNTEAFF; cdr3_nt: TGTGCCAGCAGTGAATGGGCAGACCGGAACACTGAAGCTTTCTTT
d_call: NA; v_call: TRBV5-1; j_call: TRBJ2-3; clone_size: once; cdr3_aa: CASSLEDWTDTQYF; cdr3_nt: TGCGCCAGCAGCTTAGAGGATTGGACAGATACGCAGTATTTT
d_call: NA; v_call: TRBV13; j_call: TRBJ2-5; clone_size: NA; cdr3_aa: CASRHHRELETQYF; cdr3_nt: TGTGCCAGCAGACACCATAGGGAGCTTGAGACCCAGTACTTC
d_call: NA; v_call: TRBV5-6; j_call: TRBJ1-5; clone_size: NA; cdr3_aa: CASSSVVGDRELNQPQHF; cdr3_nt: TGTGCCAGCAGCTCCGTAGTGGGTGACAGAGAACTAAATCAGCCCCAGCATTTT
d_call: TRBD1; v_call: TRBV28; j_call: TRBJ1-5; clone_size: NA; cdr3_aa: CASSSQGAGGQPQHF; cdr3_nt: TGTGCCAGCAGTTCGCAGGGGGCAGGTGGTCAGCCCCAGCATTTT
d_call: NA; v_call: TRBV19; j_call: TRBJ2-5; clone_size: NA; cdr3_aa: CASSPLGAGETQYF; cdr3_nt: TGTGCCAGTAGTCCTCTGGGGGCTGGGGAGACCCAGTACTTC
d_call: NA; v_call: TRBV5-1; j_call: TRBJ2-2; clone_size: NA; cdr3_aa: CASSLDSGPLGGGELFF; cdr3_nt: TGCGCCAGCAGCTTGGATTCGGGACCCCTAGGAGGCGGGGAGCTGTTTTTT
d_call: TRBD2; v_call: TRBV9; j_call: TRBJ2-7; clone_size: NA; cdr3_aa: CASSVREDHYEQYF; cdr3_nt: TGTGCCAGCAGTGTCCGGGAGGATCACTACGAGCAGTACTTC
d_call: TRBD1; v_call: TRBV6-5; j_call: TRBJ1-4; clone_size: NA; cdr3_aa: CATSGGLSNEKLFF; cdr3_nt: TGTGCCACGTCAGGGGGCTTGTCTAATGAAAAACTGTTTTTT
d_call: NA; v_call: TRBV4-1; j_call: TRBJ1-2; clone_size: NA; cdr3_aa: CASSPMTGSNYGYTF; cdr3_nt: TGCGCCAGCAGCCCAATGACAGGAAGCAACTATGGCTACACCTTC
d_call: NA; v_call: TRBV13; j_call: TRBJ2-3; clone_size: NA; cdr3_aa: CASSGSGPGDTQYF; cdr3_nt: TGTGCCAGCAGCGGTAGCGGACCCGGTGATACGCAGTATTTT